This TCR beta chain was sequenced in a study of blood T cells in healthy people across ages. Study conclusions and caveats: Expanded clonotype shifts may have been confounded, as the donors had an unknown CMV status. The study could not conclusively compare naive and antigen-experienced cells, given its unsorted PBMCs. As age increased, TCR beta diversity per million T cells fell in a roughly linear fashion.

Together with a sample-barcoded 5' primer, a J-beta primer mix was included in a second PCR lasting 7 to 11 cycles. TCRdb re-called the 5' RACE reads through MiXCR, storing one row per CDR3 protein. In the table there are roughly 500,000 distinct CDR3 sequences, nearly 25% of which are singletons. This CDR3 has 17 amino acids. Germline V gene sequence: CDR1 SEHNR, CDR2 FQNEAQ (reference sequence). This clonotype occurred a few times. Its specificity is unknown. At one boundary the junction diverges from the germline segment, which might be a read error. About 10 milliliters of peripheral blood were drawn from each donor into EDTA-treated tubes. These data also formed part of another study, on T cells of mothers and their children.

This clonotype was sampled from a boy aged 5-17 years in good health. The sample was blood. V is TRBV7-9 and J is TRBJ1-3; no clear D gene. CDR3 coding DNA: TGTGCCAGCAGCCGCCCCCCCCAAGGCCGCTCTGGAAACACCATACATTTT. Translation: CASSRPPQGRSGNTIHF.